This is a list of T cell receptor beta chains from one sample in a study of T cells after yellow fever vaccination. TCRdb redid the calling of the 5' RACE reads with MiXCR, one entry per CDR3 protein. The data show under 300,000 distinct CDR3 sequences, 10% to 15% seen once. The input for sequencing was CD4+ T cells sorted from PBMCs, taken 45 days after the yellow fever booster vaccination. The receptors shown here come from a man under 40 who received the YFV17D yellow fever vaccine. The CDR3 runs from the conserved cysteine through the conserved F or W. The D gene is left open where the match is weak. The size entry is marked missing in some rows and otherwise reads once, few, many or a size class.

J gene	D gene	clone size	V gene	CDR3 DNA	CDR3 protein
TRBJ2-7	.	few	TRBV27	TGTGCCAGCAGTTGGGGGGTGGGCCCTTACGAGCAGTACTTC	CASSWGVGPYEQYF
TRBJ2-3	.	.	TRBV7-2	TGTGCCAGCAGCTTAGAGGAGGGAGTACGAGAAGATACGCAGTATTTT	CASSLEEGVREDTQYF
TRBJ2-1	TRBD1	.	TRBV2	TGTGCCAGCAATAAAGACAGGGGAAATGAGCAGTTCTTC	CASNKDRGNEQFF
TRBJ2-5	TRBD1	.	TRBV5-4	TGTGCCAGCCGCCTGACAGGGCAAGAGACCCAGTACTTC	CASRLTGQETQYF
TRBJ1-5	TRBD1	.	TRBV12-3/TRBV12-4	TGTGCCAGCAGTTTAGAGATTCGACAGGGGAGCAATCAGCCCCAGCATTTT	CASSLEIRQGSNQPQHF
TRBJ2-7	TRBD2	.	TRBV5-1	TGCGTCAGCAGCCCAAATCGCGGGAGTGCGTCCTACGAGCAGTACTTC	CVSSPNRGSASYEQYF
TRBJ2-3	TRBD2	few	TRBV6-1	TGTGCCAGCAGTCCTAGCGGGAGGGAAGATACGCAGTATTTT	CASSPSGREDTQYF
TRBJ2-7	.	many	TRBV20-1	TGCAGTGCTAGTGCCCTACTAGGTAGCCCCTACGAGCAGTACTTC	CSASALLGSPYEQYF
TRBJ2-7	.	many	TRBV12-3/TRBV12-4	TGTGCCAGCAGTCGTGGGGCCTACGAGCAGTACTTC	CASSRGAYEQYF
TRBJ2-5	.	.	TRBV15	TGTGCCACCAGCAGAGATGTCCAGGGTACTGAGACCCAGTACTTC	CATSRDVQGTETQYF
TRBJ1-5	.	.	TRBV30	TGTGCCTGGAGTGTATCGGGGGATCAGCCCCAGCATTTT	CAWSVSGDQPQHF
TRBJ2-1	TRBD2	.	TRBV28	TGTGCCAGCAGTTTTAGTGGGCGGCTTGGGCGGGGGAAGGGAAGTAATGAGCAGTTCTTC	CASSFSGRLGRGKGSNEQFF
TRBJ2-2	.	.	TRBV7-2	TGTGCCTTAAGAACCAACACCGGGGAGCTGTTTTTT	CALRTNTGELFF
TRBJ2-5	.	many	TRBV29-1	TGCAGCGTTGAGGCTTACTCGGGGGAGACCCAGTACTTC	CSVEAYSGETQYF
TRBJ2-2	.	.	TRBV7-2	TGTGCCAGCAGCTTACTTTTAGCGCCAACCGGGGAGCTGTTTTTT	CASSLLLAPTGELFF